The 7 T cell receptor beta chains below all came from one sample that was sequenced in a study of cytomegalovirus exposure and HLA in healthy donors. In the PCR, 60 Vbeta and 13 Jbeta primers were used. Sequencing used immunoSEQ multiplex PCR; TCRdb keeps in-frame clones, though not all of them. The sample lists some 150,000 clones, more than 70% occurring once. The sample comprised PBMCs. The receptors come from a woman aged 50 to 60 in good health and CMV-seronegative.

For the CDR3, the DNA is TGTGCCAGCACCCCTGGACAGATCAACACCGGGGAGCTGTTTTTT. Translating gives CASTPGQINTGELFF. This chain uses TRBV6-6 with TRBJ2-2; possibly TRBD1 for D (6 bases). The CDR3 has 15 residues. V lost 7 bases and J lost 2, with 14 bases in between. Germline CDR1 MNHNY, CDR2 SVGAGI (reference sequence).

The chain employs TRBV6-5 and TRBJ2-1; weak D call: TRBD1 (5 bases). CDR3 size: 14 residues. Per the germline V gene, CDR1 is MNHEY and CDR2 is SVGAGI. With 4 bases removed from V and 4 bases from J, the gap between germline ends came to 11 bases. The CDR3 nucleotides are TGTGCCAGCAGTTGGGGCTCCTCATACAATGAGCAGTTCTTC. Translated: CASSWGSSYNEQFF.

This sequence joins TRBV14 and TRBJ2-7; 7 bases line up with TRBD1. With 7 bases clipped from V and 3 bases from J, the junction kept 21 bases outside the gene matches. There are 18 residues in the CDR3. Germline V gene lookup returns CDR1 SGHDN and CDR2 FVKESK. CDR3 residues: CASNRWARDLTGYYEQYF. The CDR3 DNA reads TGTGCCAGCAACCGATGGGCCAGAGATCTGACAGGGTACTACGAGCAGTACTTC.

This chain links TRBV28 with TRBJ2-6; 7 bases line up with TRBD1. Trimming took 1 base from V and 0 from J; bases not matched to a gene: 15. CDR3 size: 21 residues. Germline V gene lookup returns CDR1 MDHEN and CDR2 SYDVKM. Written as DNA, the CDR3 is TGTGCCAGCAGTTTATCCGGTTTAACCGGGACAGCGAGCTCTGGGGCCAACGTCCTGACTTTC. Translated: CASSLSGLTGTASSGANVLTF. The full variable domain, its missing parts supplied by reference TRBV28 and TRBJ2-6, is DVKVTQSSRYLVKRTGEKVFLECVQDMDHENMFWYRQDPGLGLRLIYFSYDVKMKEKGDIPEGYSVSREKKERFSLILESASTNQTSMYLCASSLSGLTGTASSGANVLTFGAGSRLTVL.

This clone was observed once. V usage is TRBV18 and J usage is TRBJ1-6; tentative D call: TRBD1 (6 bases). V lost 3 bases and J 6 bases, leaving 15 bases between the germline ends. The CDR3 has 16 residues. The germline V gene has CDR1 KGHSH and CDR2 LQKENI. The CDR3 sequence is CASSPRGASGNSPLHF. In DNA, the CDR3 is TGTGCCAGCTCACCCCGGGGGGCCTCGGGTAATTCACCCCTCCACTTT.

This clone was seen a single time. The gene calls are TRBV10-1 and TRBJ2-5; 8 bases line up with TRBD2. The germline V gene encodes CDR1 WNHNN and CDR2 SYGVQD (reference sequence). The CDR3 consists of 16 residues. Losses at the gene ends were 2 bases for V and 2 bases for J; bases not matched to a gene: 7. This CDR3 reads CASSEGLANPQETQYF. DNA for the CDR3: TGCGCCAGCAGTGAGGGACTAGCTAACCCACAAGAGACCCAGTACTTC.

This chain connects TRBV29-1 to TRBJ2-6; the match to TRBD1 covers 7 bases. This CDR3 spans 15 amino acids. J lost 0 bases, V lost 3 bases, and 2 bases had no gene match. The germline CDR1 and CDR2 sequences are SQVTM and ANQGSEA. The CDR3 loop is CSVEGQSSGANVLTF. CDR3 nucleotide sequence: TGCAGCGTTGAGGGACAGAGCTCTGGGGCCAACGTCCTGACTTTC.